There are many counts of the clone carrying this T cell receptor (beta chain). Its antigen is as yet unknown. The sample originates from a study of CD8 T cells in ankylosing spondylitis. Overall study results and limits: Reactive arthritis synovial fluid and blood were previously reported to contain some motif variants. Roughly eight highly homologous variants made up a TCR beta motif that seemed to typify ankylosing spondylitis blood. Matched synovial fluid from ankylosing spondylitis patients was reported to be enriched for disease-linked clones.

Quantitative 5'-RACE with molecular barcodes generated TCR beta libraries. TCRdb independently ran MiXCR on the 5' RACE reads; one entry per CDR3 protein. This sample carries fewer than 550,000 distinct CDR3 sequences, roughly 5.3% of them seen once, and the ten largest clones take around 3.5%. The CDR3 has 17 amino acids. The V gene's germline CDR1 is SGDLS and CDR2 YYNGEE. The junction had 10 bases not matched to a gene; V was cut back by 4 bases and J by 0 bases. This chain uses TRBV9 with TRBJ2-4, with 7 bases identical to TRBD1. This TCR came from a male donor with ankylosing spondylitis. The sample comprised blood, either unsorted or a sorted T cell fraction (not recorded which). The CDR3 here is CASSSPTGAGAKNIQYF. CDR3 coding DNA: TGTGCCAGCAGCTCACCTACAGGGGCCGGAGCCAAAAACATTCAGTACTTC.